Detailed here is one T cell receptor beta chain. Antigen: not known. The source of the sample is a study of T-cell reconstitution after alpha-beta-depleted transplantation in children. Whole-study findings and limits: Fresh T-cell production supplied most of the T-cell counts and diversity seen one year after transplant. Surviving recipient T cells and thymic progenitors produced the high day-60 TCRbeta diversity seen in some patients.

Germline CDR1 and CDR2: SEHNR and FQNEAQ (reference sequence). Trimming cost V 1 base and J 4 bases, with 15 bases left between them. The CDR3 sequence is 16 residues long. Unique molecular identifiers were used to barcode this TCRbeta library. TCRdb reanalysed the PCR reads using MiXCR and keeps one entry per CDR3 protein. The data contain a few hundred thousand distinct CDR3 sequences, about a sixth of them singletons. Material: PBMCs, mostly from graft donor cells, obtained 360 days after TCRalphabeta/CD19-depleted stem cell transplant. The TCR originated in a boy younger than two who had a stem cell transplant for Wiskott-Aldrich syndrome, so the T cells may come from the graft donor. The J gene is TRBJ2-3, the V gene TRBV7-9; TRBD2 might be the D (6 bases). The CDR3 protein is CASSLGSGRRADTQYF. In DNA, the CDR3 is TGTGCCAGCAGCTTAGGGTCGGGGAGGAGAGCAGATACGCAGTATTTT.